The 26 T cell receptor beta chains below all came from one sample that was sequenced in a study of blood T cell repertoires in COVID-19 (TCRdb year 2020). Library preparation was by the immunoSEQ multiplex PCR assay. TCRdb retrieved this table from immuneACCESS and kept in-frame rearrangements only. Not all clones are present; in checked studies, unresolved V genes account for under half, and no reason is known for the remainder. This sample lists about 140,000 clones; 84% were detected once. 8% to 9% of the sample comes from the top ten. Sequenced material: peripheral blood. The receptors shown here come from a man younger than 45 with COVID-19, enrolled during active disease.

The rearrangement joins TRBV4-1 to TRBJ2-1; D remains ambiguous. CDR3 length equals 13 residues. Trimming stripped 0 bases from V and 12 bases from J, with 12 bases between. From germline, CDR1 is MGHRA and CDR2 YSYEKL. CDR3 in amino acids: CASSQDPAESQFF. CDR3 bases: TGCGCCAGCAGCCAAGATCCCGCGGAATCGCAGTTCTTC.

The table lists this clone with a count of one. This chain joins TRBV2 and TRBJ1-2; D may be TRBD1 (6 bases). The CDR3 spans 14 residues. The germline V and J ends were trimmed by 1 base and 4 bases, with 10 bases remaining between them. The germline V gene has CDR1 SNHLY and CDR2 FYNNEI. The DNA for the CDR3 is TGTGCCAGCAGTGAAGGACAGGTGGTCTATGGCTACACCTTC. This encodes CASSEGQVVYGYTF.

V gene TRBV4-1 combines with J gene TRBJ1-5; D is perhaps TRBD1 (5 bases). Trimming pared 2 bases from V and 4 bases from J, leaving 15 bases between. The CDR3 extends over 16 amino acids. CDR1 MGHRA and CDR2 YSYEKL come from the germline V gene. CDR3 DNA: TGCGCCAGCAGCCAACTTCCCGGGACTGGGAATCAGCCCCAGCATTTT. Amino acid sequence: CASSQLPGTGNQPQHF.

The chain recombines TRBV19 with TRBJ1-1; D remains unclear. Germline V gene data show CDR1 as LNHDA and CDR2 as SQIVND (reference sequence). This CDR3 region has 14 residues. The germline V and J ends were trimmed by 4 bases and 3 bases, with 12 bases remaining between them. The CDR3 spells CASSNAAVHTEAFF. The CDR3 coding sequence is TGTGCCAGTAGTAATGCCGCAGTCCACACTGAAGCTTTCTTT.

This chain joins TRBV7-2 and TRBJ2-4, with 8 bases that match TRBD2. After removal of 1 base from V and 3 bases from J, the junction contained 2 bases not matched to a gene. The CDR3 has 15 amino acids. Germline V CDR1 and CDR2: SGHTA, FQGNSA. For the CDR3, the DNA is TGTGCCAGCAGCTTAGTTAGCGGGATCAAAAACATTCAGTACTTC. Encoded protein: CASSLVSGIKNIQYF.

The rearrangement links TRBV29-1 to TRBJ2-1; 8 nucleotides align to TRBD2. The CDR3 runs to 13 residues. V lost 3 bases to trimming and J lost 8 bases; unmatched junction nucleotides: 6. Germline V gene sequence: CDR1 SQVTM, CDR2 ANQGSEA. CDR3 nucleotide sequence: TGCAGCGTTGATGGCGGGGGGCCGGATGAGCAGTTCTTC. Protein sequence: CSVDGGGPDEQFF.

V is TRBV11-2 and J is TRBJ2-7; TRBD1 might be the D (6 bases). This CDR3 spans 15 amino acids. The germline gives CDR1 SGHAT, CDR2 FQNNGV. With 6 bases removed from V and 4 bases from J, the gap between germline ends came to 19 bases. As DNA, the CDR3 is TGTGCCAGCAGTTCCACCCGACTGGGGACATACGAGCAGTACTTC. This encodes CASSSTRLGTYEQYF.

The chain joins TRBV28 to TRBJ2-2, with D maybe TRBD2 (7 bases). Per the germline V gene, CDR1 is MDHEN and CDR2 is SYDVKM. The ends were cut back, 8 bases at V and 1 base at J, with 14 bases in the middle. CDR3 length: 15 amino acids. In DNA, the CDR3 is TGTGCCAGCGGGGGGCTAGCGGAGAACACCGGGGAGCTGTTTTTT. This codes for CASGGLAENTGELFF.

The chain employs TRBV10-3 and TRBJ1-5; D gene ambiguous. This CDR3 comprises 14 residues. Per the germline V gene, CDR1 is ENHRY and CDR2 is SYGVKD. The germline V and J ends were trimmed by 2 bases and 6 bases, with 11 bases remaining between them. Here the CDR3 reads CAISEGAQGQPQHF. The CDR3 DNA sequence: TGTGCCATCAGTGAGGGAGCTCAAGGTCAGCCCCAGCATTTT.

The chain recombines TRBV19 with TRBJ2-4; possible D gene TRBD1, 6 bases. This CDR3 spans 14 amino acids. Germline V gene data show CDR1 as LNHDA and CDR2 as SQIVND (reference sequence). V lost 2 bases, J lost 3 bases, and 8 bases lay in between. In DNA, the CDR3 is TGTGCCAGTAGTATATTACAGGGCAAAAACATTCAGTACTTC. Residues: CASSILQGKNIQYF.

The J gene is TRBJ2-7, the V gene TRBV3-1 (or the pseudogene TRBV3-2); D may be TRBD2 (7 bases). V was clipped by 1 base and J by 4 bases, with 14 bases between them. This CDR3 has 15 residues. CDR1 and CDR2 from the germline V gene are LGHDT and YNNKEL (reference sequence). As DNA, the CDR3 is TGTGCCAGCAGCCAAGGAAGGGGGGGATCGTACGAGCAGTACTTC. Protein: CASSQGRGGSYEQYF.

V and J are TRBV30 and TRBJ2-7; 8 bases are a match to TRBD2. There are 13 residues in the CDR3. J lost 6 bases, V lost 2 bases, and 6 bases had no gene match. Per the germline V gene, CDR1 is GTSNPN and CDR2 is SVGIG (reference sequence). The CDR3 protein is CAWSMMAGGEQYF. Written as DNA, the CDR3 is TGTGCCTGGAGTATGATGGCGGGAGGCGAGCAGTACTTC.

The chain uses TRBV18 and TRBJ1-1; tentatively, D is TRBD1 (5 bases). Trimming removed 0 bases at V and 3 bases at J, with 11 bases between. The CDR3 is 15 residues long. Germline V gives CDR1 KGHSH, CDR2 LQKENI. DNA of the CDR3: TGTGCCAGCTCACCACCGTCCAGGGCGGACACTGAAGCTTTCTTT. This codes for CASSPPSRADTEAFF.

This chain uses TRBV4-1 with TRBJ2-3, with D tentatively TRBD1 (6 bases). CDR1 MGHRA and CDR2 YSYEKL come from the germline V gene. This CDR3 contains 17 residues. Trimming took 1 base from V and 0 from J, leaving 14 bases between them. CDR3 residues: CASSQAHRTASTDTQYF. DNA for the CDR3: TGCGCCAGCAGCCAAGCCCATCGGACAGCTAGCACAGATACGCAGTATTTT.

For the CDR3, the DNA is TGTGCCAGCAGCCGACAAGCGCAAACACAGGGTAATGTAGCCAAAAACATTCAGTACTTC. Protein: CASSRQAQTQGNVAKNIQYF. The chain uses TRBV14 and TRBJ2-4, with D perhaps TRBD1 (6 bases). From germline, CDR1 is SGHDN and CDR2 FVKESK. Trimming took 4 bases from V and 0 from J, leaving 25 bases between them. The length of the CDR3 is 20 residues. Combining the CDR3 with reference TRBV14 and TRBJ2-4 gives the whole variable domain EAGVTQFPSHSVIEKGQTVTLRCDPISGHDNLYWYRRVMGKEIKFLLHFVKESKQDESGMPNNRFLAERTGGTYSTLKVQPAELEDSGVYFCASSRQAQTQGNVAKNIQYFGAGTRLSVL.

This sequence joins TRBV28 and TRBJ2-7; 7 bases agree with TRBD2. CDR1 is MDHEN and CDR2 is SYDVKM in the germline V gene. V shed 4 bases, J shed 0 bases, and the junction held 12 bases outside the gene matches. The CDR3 is made up of 17 amino acids. CDR3 protein: CASSYKRGTPLSYEQYF. In DNA, the CDR3 is TGTGCCAGCAGTTATAAGCGGGGAACCCCCCTCTCCTACGAGCAGTACTTC.

The V and J genes are TRBV4-1 and TRBJ2-7; 8 nucleotides agree with TRBD1. V shed 3 bases and J 4 bases; nucleotides not matched to a gene: 8. CDR1 and CDR2 from the germline V gene are MGHRA and YSYEKL. The CDR3 sequence is 15 residues long. CDR3 sequence reads: CASSQGLQGAYEQYF. CDR3 bases: TGCGCCAGCAGCCAGGGCCTCCAGGGGGCTTACGAGCAGTACTTC.

This chain links TRBV24-1 with TRBJ2-5; the match to TRBD1 covers 10 bases. Germline CDR1 is KGHDR and CDR2 is SFDVKD. V dropped 0 bases and J dropped 5; count of bases not matched to a gene: 5. The CDR3 sequence is 16 residues long. The chain's CDR3 is CATSDLRDRGRETQYF. DNA for the CDR3: TGTGCCACCAGTGATTTGAGGGACAGGGGAAGGGAGACCCAGTACTTC.

The rearrangement joins TRBV7-9 to TRBJ2-7; 9 bases are shared with TRBD2. This CDR3 region has 14 residues. Germline V lookup: CDR1 SEHNR, CDR2 FQNEAQ (reference sequence). V shed 5 bases and J 3 bases; nucleotides not matched to a gene: 5. The CDR3 reads CASSTHSGSYEQYF. CDR3 DNA sequence: TGTGCCAGCAGCACCCATAGCGGGAGCTACGAGCAGTACTTC.

The genes are TRBV9 and TRBJ2-3; D may be TRBD2 (6 bases). The V gene lost 0 bases and the J gene lost 2 bases, with 7 bases spanning the gap. CDR1 and CDR2 from the germline V gene are SGDLS and YYNGEE. The CDR3 extends over 14 amino acids. The CDR3 DNA reads as TGTGCCAGCAGCGTAGGGGGGGTCACAGATACGCAGTATTTT. It codes for CASSVGGVTDTQYF. The full variable domain, rest sourced from reference TRBV9 and TRBJ2-3, is DSGVTQTPKHLITATGQRVTLRCSPRSGDLSVYWYQQSLDQGLQFLIQYYNGEERAKGNILERFSAQQFPDLHSELNLSSLELGDSALYFCASSVGGVTDTQYFGPGTRLTVL.

V and J are TRBV14 and TRBJ2-7; a possible D gene is TRBD2 (6 bases). Trimming pared 4 bases from V and 5 bases from J, leaving 18 bases between. The CDR3 is 15 amino acids. Germline V gives CDR1 SGHDN, CDR2 FVKESK. The CDR3 DNA reads as TGTGCCAGCAGCCCTCTGGGAGGCCAAGGGAACGAGCAGTACTTC. Protein sequence: CASSPLGGQGNEQYF. The full variable domain, its missing parts supplied by reference TRBV14 and TRBJ2-7, is EAGVTQFPSHSVIEKGQTVTLRCDPISGHDNLYWYRRVMGKEIKFLLHFVKESKQDESGMPNNRFLAERTGGTYSTLKVQPAELEDSGVYFCASSPLGGQGNEQYFGPGTRLTVT.

This sequence joins TRBV6-6 and TRBJ2-7; TRBD2 aligns across 11 bases. The CDR3 sequence is 14 residues long. The V segment lost 7 bases and the J segment 4 bases; nucleotides outside the gene matches: 6. Germline-derived CDR1 and CDR2 are MNHNY and SVGAGI (reference sequence). CDR3 coding DNA: TGTGCCAGCAAGGAGACTAGCGGGAATTACGAGCAGTACTTC. It translates to CASKETSGNYEQYF.

The chain uses TRBV28 and TRBJ2-7, with D perhaps TRBD1 (5 bases). V lost 8 bases, J lost 0 bases, and 11 bases lay in between. The CDR3 contains 13 residues. Germline V gene sequence: CDR1 MDHEN, CDR2 SYDVKM. This CDR3 reads CASVRQSSYEQYF. CDR3 nucleotides: TGTGCCAGCGTTCGACAGAGCTCCTACGAGCAGTACTTC.

The chain is built from TRBV19 and TRBJ2-1; a possible D gene is TRBD2 (5 bases). CDR1 LNHDA and CDR2 SQIVND come from the germline V gene (reference sequence). V dropped 3 bases and J dropped 1 base, with 10 bases sitting between them. The CDR3 totals 15 residues. The CDR3 nucleotides read TGTGCCAGTAGTATCGAAACGGGGTCCTACAATGAGCAGTTCTTC. This encodes CASSIETGSYNEQFF.

The J gene is TRBJ2-7, the V gene TRBV3-1 (or the pseudogene TRBV3-2); TRBD2 matches at 7 bases. V lost 6 bases and J lost 3; bases outside the gene matches: 14. The CDR3 spans 16 residues. Looked up from germline, CDR1 is LGHDT and CDR2 is YNNKEL (reference sequence). CDR3 residues: CASSRVAGVGGYEQYF. In DNA, the CDR3 is TGTGCCAGCAGTCGAGTTGCGGGAGTTGGCGGCTACGAGCAGTACTTC.

This chain connects TRBV4-3 to TRBJ2-3; weak D call: TRBD1 (6 bases). This CDR3 contains 16 residues. Trimming cost V 2 bases and J 6 bases, with 18 bases left between them. In germline, CDR1 is LGHNA, CDR2 YSLEER. The CDR3 is CASSQWQGSTMDTQYF. The CDR3 nucleotides are TGCGCCAGCAGCCAATGGCAGGGGTCCACCATGGATACGCAGTATTTT.